A selection of T cell receptor beta chains follows, all from one sample in a study of graft-versus-host responses after intestinal transplantation. No cognate antigen is known for these TCRs. Data came from immunoSEQ multiplex PCR; TCRdb stores just in-frame clones and leaves some out. The profile shows 70,000 to 100,000 clones, about 89% of them singletons. This sample comprised unstimulated CD4+ T cells sorted from spleen or lymph node cells, obtained before intestinal transplant. These receptors were collected from a human donor who received an intestinal transplant. The CDR3 runs from the conserved cysteine through the conserved F or W. Each record gives: clone size, D gene, J gene, V gene, CDR3 protein, CDR3 DNA. D genes are given only for firm matches. Clone size, where shown, is once, few, many, or a class for clones that have expanded.

size: .
D: TRBD1
J: TRBJ2-5
V: TRBV18
CDR3: CASSPPYGQGREYQETQYF
DNA: TGTGCCAGCTCACCGCCATACGGACAGGGGAGAGAATACCAAGAGACCCAGTACTTC

size: once
D: .
J: TRBJ1-4
V: TRBV7-2
CDR3: CASSLDRVGEKLFF
DNA: TGTGCCAGCAGCTTAGACAGGGTGGGAGAAAAACTGTTTTTT

size: .
D: TRBD1
J: TRBJ2-3
V: TRBV18
CDR3: CASSPLARGLDTQYF
DNA: TGTGCCAGCTCACCACTGGCCAGGGGGCTGGATACGCAGTATTTT

size: .
D: TRBD2
J: TRBJ2-7
V: TRBV5-4
CDR3: CASSLDSGSFNEQYF
DNA: TGTGCCAGCAGCTTGGATAGCGGGAGTTTCAACGAGCAGTACTTC

size: .
D: TRBD2
J: TRBJ2-1
V: TRBV2
CDR3: CASSSSGSIINEQFF
DNA: TGTGCCAGCAGTTCTAGCGGGAGTATTATCAATGAGCAGTTCTTC

size: .
D: TRBD1
J: TRBJ2-5
V: TRBV7-8
CDR3: CASSPRQGRAQETQYF
DNA: TGTGCCAGCAGCCCACGACAGGGTCGGGCACAAGAGACCCAGTACTTC

size: .
D: .
J: TRBJ2-7
V: TRBV7-9
CDR3: CASSLSGLYEQYF
DNA: TGTGCCAGCAGCTTATCGGGGTTGTACGAGCAGTACTTC

size: .
D: .
J: TRBJ1-5
V: TRBV19
CDR3: CASASGTPFGAQHF
DNA: TGTGCCAGTGCATCCGGGACACCTTTTGGGGCCCAGCATTTT

size: .
D: .
J: TRBJ1-6
V: TRBV19
CDR3: CARKFPPQSWNSPLHF
DNA: TGTGCCAGGAAGTTCCCCCCACAGTCGTGGAATTCACCCCTCCACTTT

size: .
D: TRBD1
J: TRBJ1-4
V: TRBV2
CDR3: CASRRQGGGEKLFF
DNA: TGTGCCAGCAGGCGACAGGGGGGGGGAGAAAAACTGTTTTTT

size: .
D: .
J: TRBJ2-7
V: TRBV18
CDR3: CASSQRELAQQYF
DNA: TGTGCCAGCTCCCAACGGGAACTAGCACAGCAGTACTTC

size: few
D: TRBD2
J: TRBJ2-3
V: TRBV11-1
CDR3: CASSQDLAGTDTQYF
DNA: TGTGCCAGCAGCCAAGATCTAGCGGGCACAGATACGCAGTATTTT

size: once
D: TRBD1
J: TRBJ2-6
V: TRBV19
CDR3: CASSRSGQGVTGANVLTF
DNA: TGTGCCAGTAGTAGATCGGGACAGGGGGTAACTGGGGCCAACGTCCTGACTTTC

size: .
D: .
J: TRBJ2-3
V: TRBV25-1
CDR3: CASSDKPGGDTDTQYF
DNA: TGTGCCAGCAGTGATAAACCGGGCGGGGACACAGATACGCAGTATTTT

size: once
D: .
J: TRBJ1-1
V: TRBV6-5
CDR3: CASSYPPGHQAFF
DNA: TGTGCCAGCAGTTACCCCCCAGGCCATCAGGCTTTCTTT

size: few
D: .
J: TRBJ1-6
V: TRBV6-5
CDR3: CASRRAARGSPLHF
DNA: TGTGCCAGCAGAAGGGCAGCCCGGGGTTCACCCCTCCACTTT

size: .
D: .
J: TRBJ1-1
V: TRBV5-1
CDR3: CASSDQPHGTGNTEAFF
DNA: TGCGCCAGCAGCGACCAACCCCATGGAACGGGGAACACTGAAGCTTTCTTT

size: .
D: TRBD1
J: TRBJ1-1
V: TRBV10-3
CDR3: CAARTGVNTEAFF
DNA: TGTGCCGCCCGGACAGGGGTAAACACTGAAGCTTTCTTT

size: .
D: TRBD1
J: TRBJ1-6
V: TRBV30
CDR3: CAWNLGDSNSPLHF
DNA: TGTGCCTGGAACCTTGGGGACAGCAATTCACCCCTCCACTTT

size: .
D: TRBD1
J: TRBJ2-7
V: TRBV6-5
CDR3: CASSYRQGLSYEQYF
DNA: TGTGCCAGCAGTTACCGACAGGGTCTCTCCTACGAGCAGTACTTC

size: .
D: TRBD1
J: TRBJ2-7
V: TRBV7-3
CDR3: CASSLTIGGEYEQYF
DNA: TGTGCCAGCAGCTTAACGATAGGGGGCGAATACGAGCAGTACTTC

size: .
D: TRBD2
J: TRBJ2-2
V: TRBV4-1
CDR3: CASSQVPTSGVTNTGELFF
DNA: TGCGCCAGCAGCCAAGTCCCTACTAGCGGGGTTACGAACACCGGGGAGCTGTTTTTT

size: .
D: .
J: TRBJ1-2
V: TRBV7-4
CDR3: CASITGGYTF
DNA: TGTGCCAGCATAACCGGGGGCTACACCTTC

size: .
D: .
J: TRBJ2-7
V: TRBV11-2
CDR3: CASSSPSSPYEQYF
DNA: TGTGCCAGCAGCTCACCTAGTTCCCCCTACGAGCAGTACTTC

size: .
D: .
J: TRBJ1-4
V: TRBV6-5
CDR3: CASSRREGEKLFF
DNA: TGTGCCAGCAGTCGCAGGGAAGGGGAAAAACTGTTTTTT

size: .
D: .
J: TRBJ2-7
V: TRBV6-1
CDR3: CASSKEAGAYEQYF
DNA: TGTGCCAGCAGTAAAGAAGCGGGCGCCTACGAGCAGTACTTC

size: .
D: TRBD2
J: TRBJ2-7
V: TRBV27
CDR3: CASGGTSGYEQYF
DNA: TGTGCCAGCGGCGGGACTAGCGGTTACGAGCAGTACTTC

size: .
D: TRBD2
J: TRBJ2-3
V: TRBV2
CDR3: CASRTSGVRGTQYF
DNA: TGTGCCAGCCGGACTAGCGGGGTCCGGGGTACGCAGTATTTT

size: .
D: TRBD1
J: TRBJ1-5
V: TRBV6-5
CDR3: CASSSSGTGIHQPQHF
DNA: TGTGCCAGCAGTTCGTCCGGGACAGGAATCCATCAGCCCCAGCATTTT

size: once
D: TRBD1
J: TRBJ1-1
V: TRBV6-1
CDR3: CASRQGRRAEAFF
DNA: TGTGCCAGCAGACAGGGGCGGAGGGCTGAAGCTTTCTTT

size: .
D: .
J: TRBJ2-2
V: TRBV18
CDR3: CASSGGTASPELFF
DNA: TGTGCCAGCTCAGGCGGGACAGCCAGCCCAGAGCTGTTTTTT

size: few
D: .
J: TRBJ2-1
V: TRBV28
CDR3: CASSFRKPGNNEQFF
DNA: TGTGCCAGCAGTTTCCGGAAACCCGGGAACAATGAGCAGTTCTTC

size: .
D: TRBD1
J: TRBJ2-1
V: TRBV11-3
CDR3: CASSLVGQAPSSEQFF
DNA: TGTGCCAGCAGCTTAGTCGGACAGGCCCCCTCAAGTGAGCAGTTCTTC

size: .
D: .
J: TRBJ2-2
V: TRBV5-6
CDR3: CASSLPQGDTGELFF
DNA: TGTGCCAGCAGCTTGCCACAGGGTGACACCGGGGAGCTGTTTTTT

size: .
D: .
J: TRBJ2-7
V: TRBV2
CDR3: CASRAGTYEQYF
DNA: TGTGCCAGCCGGGCAGGGACCTACGAGCAGTACTTC

size: .
D: TRBD2
J: TRBJ2-7
V: TRBV11-1
CDR3: CASSLRSGGYEQYF
DNA: TGTGCCAGCAGCCTACGCAGCGGGGGCTACGAGCAGTACTTC

size: .
D: .
J: TRBJ2-7
V: TRBV29-1
CDR3: CSVGEEVYEQYF
DNA: TGCAGCGTTGGGGAGGAGGTCTACGAGCAGTACTTC

size: .
D: TRBD1
J: TRBJ1-5
V: TRBV19
CDR3: CASSIRGTGDINQPQHF
DNA: TGTGCCAGTAGTATCAGGGGGACAGGGGATATCAATCAGCCCCAGCATTTT

size: .
D: .
J: TRBJ1-1
V: TRBV10-3
CDR3: CAISGQANTEAFF
DNA: TGTGCCATCAGTGGACAGGCGAACACTGAAGCTTTCTTT

size: .
D: TRBD2
J: TRBJ2-3
V: TRBV11-3
CDR3: CASSLSTSGSYGDTQYF
DNA: TGTGCCAGCAGCTTATCGACCAGCGGGAGTTATGGAGATACGCAGTATTTT

size: .
D: .
J: TRBJ1-5
V: TRBV28
CDR3: CASSLSLDRSSFWGNQPQHF
DNA: TGTGCCAGCAGTCTCTCCCTCGACAGGTCTAGCTTCTGGGGCAATCAGCCCCAGCATTTT

size: .
D: .
J: TRBJ2-2
V: TRBV6-1
CDR3: CASMRKERTGELFF
DNA: TGTGCCAGCATGAGAAAAGAGAGAACCGGGGAGCTGTTTTTT

size: once
D: TRBD2
J: TRBJ2-7
V: TRBV2
CDR3: CASIGTRMRYF
DNA: TGTGCCAGCATCGGGACTAGAATGCGGTACTTC

size: .
D: TRBD1
J: TRBJ1-5
V: TRBV18
CDR3: CASSPTGQVGPGNQPQHF
DNA: TGTGCCAGCTCACCAACTGGACAGGTGGGGCCGGGCAATCAGCCCCAGCATTTT

size: .
D: TRBD1
J: TRBJ2-7
V: TRBV7-9
CDR3: CASSQYRGPYEQYF
DNA: TGTGCCAGCAGCCAATACAGGGGGCCCTACGAGCAGTACTTC

size: .
D: TRBD1
J: TRBJ2-5
V: TRBV27
CDR3: CASSLSTTGRETQYF
DNA: TGTGCCAGCAGTTTATCTACGACAGGGCGGGAGACCCAGTACTTC

size: once
D: TRBD1
J: TRBJ1-5
V: TRBV6-1
CDR3: CASSESGRGYGNQPQHF
DNA: TGTGCCAGCAGTGAATCCGGCAGGGGGTATGGCAATCAGCCCCAGCATTTT

size: .
D: TRBD2
J: TRBJ2-3
V: TRBV15
CDR3: CATSRRVAGGSDTQYF
DNA: TGTGCCACCAGCCGGAGGGTAGCGGGAGGGTCGGATACGCAGTATTTT

size: .
D: .
J: TRBJ2-7
V: TRBV27
CDR3: CASSSGLILNEQYF
DNA: TGTGCCAGCAGTTCGGGACTGATTCTGAACGAGCAGTACTTC

size: .
D: TRBD2
J: TRBJ2-3
V: TRBV4-2
CDR3: CASSQASGSTDTQYF
DNA: TGTGCCAGCAGCCAAGCTAGCGGGAGCACAGATACGCAGTATTTT